This is a list of T cell receptor beta chains from one sample in a study of cytomegalovirus exposure and HLA in healthy donors. Method: immunoSEQ multiplex PCR; TCRdb's copy keeps in-frame clones and lacks some. The table includes some 120,000 clones, just over 15% detected once. Sequenced sample: PBMCs. The receptors were gathered from a woman in her late teens or twenties in good health and CMV-seronegative. CDR3s include the opening cysteine and the closing phenylalanine or tryptophan. Each record gives: V gene, D gene, J gene, clone size, CDR3 protein, CDR3 DNA. D genes are given only for firm matches. Expanded clones are given a class, and other clones once, few, many or no size at all.

v_call: TRBV7-6
d_call: TRBD2
j_call: TRBJ2-3
clone_size: -
cdr3_aa: CASSQRGTSASSTDTQYF
cdr3_nt: TGTGCCAGCAGCCAACGGGGGACTAGCGCCTCTAGCACAGATACGCAGTATTTT

v_call: TRBV6-5
d_call: TRBD2
j_call: TRBJ2-1
clone_size: -
cdr3_aa: CASSYGTRGRGTEQFF
cdr3_nt: TGTGCCAGCAGTTACGGGACCCGCGGGAGGGGTACTGAGCAGTTCTTC

v_call: TRBV28
d_call: TRBD1
j_call: TRBJ1-1
clone_size: -
cdr3_aa: CASSLWGLTGGASGTEAFF
cdr3_nt: TGTGCCAGCAGTTTATGGGGGTTGACAGGGGGCGCATCAGGGACTGAAGCTTTCTTT

v_call: TRBV7-9
d_call: -
j_call: TRBJ1-1
clone_size: -
cdr3_aa: CASSYYREGTEAFF
cdr3_nt: TGTGCCAGCAGTTACTACAGGGAGGGCACTGAAGCTTTCTTT

v_call: TRBV9
d_call: TRBD1
j_call: TRBJ2-3
clone_size: few
cdr3_aa: CASSVGQGSSDTQYF
cdr3_nt: TGTGCCAGCAGCGTAGGACAGGGGTCCTCGGATACGCAGTATTTT

v_call: TRBV6-1
d_call: -
j_call: TRBJ1-5
clone_size: -
cdr3_aa: CASSDRGSQPQHF
cdr3_nt: TGTGCCAGCAGTGACAGGGGCAGCCAGCCCCAGCATTTT

v_call: TRBV21-1
d_call: -
j_call: TRBJ1-1
clone_size: few
cdr3_aa: CASSKAALPGEAFF
cdr3_nt: TGTGCCAGCAGCAAAGCGGCCCTCCCGGGTGAAGCTTTCTTT

v_call: TRBV15
d_call: TRBD1
j_call: TRBJ2-1
clone_size: few
cdr3_aa: CATSSGTAHNEQFF
cdr3_nt: TGTGCCACCAGCTCCGGGACAGCCCACAATGAGCAGTTCTTC

v_call: TRBV4-1
d_call: -
j_call: TRBJ2-7
clone_size: -
cdr3_aa: CASSQETGGGGEQYF
cdr3_nt: TGCGCCAGCAGCCAAGAGACAGGCGGGGGAGGCGAGCAGTACTTC

v_call: TRBV13
d_call: -
j_call: TRBJ1-3
clone_size: few
cdr3_aa: CASSTRSGGNTIYF
cdr3_nt: TGTGCCAGCAGCACCCGGTCCGGTGGAAACACCATATATTTT

v_call: TRBV30
d_call: -
j_call: TRBJ2-2
clone_size: few
cdr3_aa: CAWSTSVNTGELFF
cdr3_nt: TGTGCCTGGAGTACGAGCGTGAACACCGGGGAGCTGTTTTTT

v_call: TRBV7-2
d_call: TRBD2
j_call: TRBJ2-3
clone_size: -
cdr3_aa: CASRYGLAGYTDTQYF
cdr3_nt: TGTGCCAGCAGATACGGACTAGCGGGGTACACAGATACGCAGTATTTT

v_call: TRBV2
d_call: -
j_call: TRBJ2-3
clone_size: few
cdr3_aa: CASSDSVYTQYF
cdr3_nt: TGTGCCAGCTCCGATAGCGTTTATACGCAGTATTTT

v_call: TRBV10-3
d_call: TRBD2
j_call: TRBJ2-7
clone_size: -
cdr3_aa: CAISVSGGLSSYEQYF
cdr3_nt: TGTGCCATCAGCGTTAGCGGGGGCCTAAGCTCCTACGAGCAGTACTTC

v_call: TRBV5-4
d_call: TRBD2
j_call: TRBJ2-2
clone_size: few
cdr3_aa: CASSPGGSLGDTGELFF
cdr3_nt: TGTGCCAGCAGTCCGGGAGGAAGCCTCGGTGACACCGGGGAGCTGTTTTTT

v_call: TRBV7-9
d_call: TRBD1
j_call: TRBJ1-1
clone_size: -
cdr3_aa: CASSSDLGQGTEAFF
cdr3_nt: TGTGCCAGCAGCTCTGATCTCGGACAGGGGACTGAAGCTTTCTTT

v_call: TRBV19
d_call: -
j_call: TRBJ1-2
clone_size: few
cdr3_aa: CASSIEQTYGYTF
cdr3_nt: TGTGCCAGTAGTATAGAACAGACCTATGGCTACACCTTC

v_call: TRBV5-1
d_call: -
j_call: TRBJ1-1
clone_size: -
cdr3_aa: CASSYLGVSTEAFF
cdr3_nt: TGCGCCAGCAGCTACCTCGGGGTGAGCACTGAAGCTTTCTTT

v_call: TRBV2
d_call: -
j_call: TRBJ1-5
clone_size: -
cdr3_aa: CASSEGEVGPQHF
cdr3_nt: TGTGCCAGCAGCGAAGGGGAGGTAGGGCCCCAGCATTTT

v_call: TRBV7-9
d_call: TRBD1
j_call: TRBJ1-2
clone_size: -
cdr3_aa: CASSLSQGALGYTF
cdr3_nt: TGTGCCAGCAGCTTATCACAGGGGGCTTTGGGCTACACCTTC

v_call: TRBV19
d_call: -
j_call: TRBJ2-5
clone_size: -
cdr3_aa: CASSHHTPTGSGETQYF
cdr3_nt: TGTGCCAGTAGTCATCATACCCCCACAGGGTCGGGGGAGACCCAGTACTTC

v_call: TRBV30
d_call: TRBD1
j_call: TRBJ1-1
clone_size: few
cdr3_aa: CAGLTGFTEAFF
cdr3_nt: TGTGCCGGACTGACAGGGTTCACTGAAGCTTTCTTT

v_call: TRBV4-1
d_call: TRBD1
j_call: TRBJ2-3
clone_size: -
cdr3_aa: CASSRGQGSTDTQYF
cdr3_nt: TGCGCCAGCAGCCGGGGACAGGGGAGCACAGATACGCAGTATTTT

v_call: TRBV25-1
d_call: TRBD1
j_call: TRBJ2-3
clone_size: -
cdr3_aa: CARPQGPDTDTQYF
cdr3_nt: TGTGCCAGACCACAGGGGCCCGACACAGATACGCAGTATTTT

v_call: TRBV7-9
d_call: -
j_call: TRBJ1-1
clone_size: -
cdr3_aa: CASALGLNTEAFF
cdr3_nt: TGTGCCAGCGCCCTTGGCCTGAACACTGAAGCTTTCTTT

v_call: TRBV7-9
d_call: TRBD1
j_call: TRBJ1-1
clone_size: few
cdr3_aa: CASSLIPRQGRTEAFF
cdr3_nt: TGTGCCAGCAGCTTAATCCCGAGACAGGGTAGGACTGAAGCTTTCTTT